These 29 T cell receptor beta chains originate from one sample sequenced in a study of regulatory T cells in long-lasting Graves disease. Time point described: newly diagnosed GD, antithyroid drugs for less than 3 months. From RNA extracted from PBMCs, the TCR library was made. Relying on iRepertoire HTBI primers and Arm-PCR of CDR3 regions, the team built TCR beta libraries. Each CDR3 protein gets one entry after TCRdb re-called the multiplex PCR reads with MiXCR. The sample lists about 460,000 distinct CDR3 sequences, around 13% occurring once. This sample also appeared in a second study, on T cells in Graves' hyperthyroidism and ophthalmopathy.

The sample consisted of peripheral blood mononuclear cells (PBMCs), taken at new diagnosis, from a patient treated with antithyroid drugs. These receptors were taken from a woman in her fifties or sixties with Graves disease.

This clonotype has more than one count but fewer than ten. The CDR3 protein is CASSLGLGLNTEAFF. As DNA, the CDR3 is TGCGCCAGCAGCTTGGGGTTAGGCTTGAACACTGAAGCTTTCTTT. The V gene is TRBV5-1, the J gene TRBJ1-1; D gene uncertain. Trimming took 0 bases from V and 0 from J, leaving 9 bases between them. This CDR3 is built from 15 residues. The germline V gene encodes CDR1 SGHRS and CDR2 YFSETQ.

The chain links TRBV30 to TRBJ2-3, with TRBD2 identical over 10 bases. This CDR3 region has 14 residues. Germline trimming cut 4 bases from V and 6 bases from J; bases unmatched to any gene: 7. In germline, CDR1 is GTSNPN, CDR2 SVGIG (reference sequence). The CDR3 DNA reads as TGTGCCTGGATTCGGGGTAGCGGGAGGGATACGCAGTATTTT. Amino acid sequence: CAWIRGSGRDTQYF.

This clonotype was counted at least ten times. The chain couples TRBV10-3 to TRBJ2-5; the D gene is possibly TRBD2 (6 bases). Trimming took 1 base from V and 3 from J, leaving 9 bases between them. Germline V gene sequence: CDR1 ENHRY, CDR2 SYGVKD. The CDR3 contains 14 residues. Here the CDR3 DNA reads TGTGCCATCAGTGAGTACCCGGGAGAAGAGACCCAGTACTTC. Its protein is CAISEYPGEETQYF.

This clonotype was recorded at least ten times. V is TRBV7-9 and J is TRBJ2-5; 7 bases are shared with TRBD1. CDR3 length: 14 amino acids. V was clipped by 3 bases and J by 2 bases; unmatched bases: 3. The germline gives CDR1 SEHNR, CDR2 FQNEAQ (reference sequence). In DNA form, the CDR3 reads TGTGCCAGCAGCTTGGGACAGCAACAAGAGACCCAGTACTTC. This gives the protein CASSLGQQQETQYF.

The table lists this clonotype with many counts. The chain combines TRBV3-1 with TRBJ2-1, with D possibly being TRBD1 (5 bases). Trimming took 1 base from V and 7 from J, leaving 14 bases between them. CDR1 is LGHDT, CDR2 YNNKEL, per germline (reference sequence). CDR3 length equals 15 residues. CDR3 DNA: TGTGCCAGCAGCCAAGCCAGTACCCAGGGTAATGAGCAGTTCTTC. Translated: CASSQASTQGNEQFF.

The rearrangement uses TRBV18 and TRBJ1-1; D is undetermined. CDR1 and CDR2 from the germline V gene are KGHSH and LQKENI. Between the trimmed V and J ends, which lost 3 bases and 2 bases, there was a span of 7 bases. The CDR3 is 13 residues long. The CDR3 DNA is TGTGCCAGCTCACCGGATTATAACACTGAAGCTTTCTTT. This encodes CASSPDYNTEAFF. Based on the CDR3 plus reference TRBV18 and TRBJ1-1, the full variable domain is NAGVMQNPRHLVRRRGQEARLRCSPMKGHSHVYWYRQLPEEGLKFMVYLQKENIIDESGMPKERFSAEFPKEGPSILRIQQVVRGDSAAYFCASSPDYNTEAFFGQGTRLTVV.

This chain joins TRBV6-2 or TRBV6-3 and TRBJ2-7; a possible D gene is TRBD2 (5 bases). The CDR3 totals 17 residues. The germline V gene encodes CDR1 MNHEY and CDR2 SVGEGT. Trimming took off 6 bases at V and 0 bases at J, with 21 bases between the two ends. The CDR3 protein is CASSAIKLAGGSYEQYF. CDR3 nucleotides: TGTGCCAGCAGCGCCATAAAACTGGCGGGCGGCTCCTACGAGCAGTACTTC.

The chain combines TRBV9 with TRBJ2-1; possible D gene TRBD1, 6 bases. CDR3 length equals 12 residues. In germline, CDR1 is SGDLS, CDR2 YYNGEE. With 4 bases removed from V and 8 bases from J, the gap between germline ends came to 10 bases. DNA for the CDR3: TGTGCCAGCAGCCCAGAGGGGGATGAGCAGTTCTTC. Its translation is CASSPEGDEQFF.

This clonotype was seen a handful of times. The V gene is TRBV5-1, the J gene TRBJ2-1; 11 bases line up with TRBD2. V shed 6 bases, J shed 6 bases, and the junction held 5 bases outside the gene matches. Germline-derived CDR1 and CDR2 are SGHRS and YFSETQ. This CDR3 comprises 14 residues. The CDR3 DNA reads TGCGCCAGCAACGGACTAGCGGGTTTCAATGAGCAGTTCTTC. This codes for CASNGLAGFNEQFF.

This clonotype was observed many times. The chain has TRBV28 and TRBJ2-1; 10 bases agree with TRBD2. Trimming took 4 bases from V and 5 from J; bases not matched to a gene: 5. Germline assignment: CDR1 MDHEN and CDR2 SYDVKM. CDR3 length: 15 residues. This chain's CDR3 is CASSSVAGGHNEQFF. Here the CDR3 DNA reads TGTGCCAGCAGTTCCGTAGCGGGAGGCCACAATGAGCAGTTCTTC.

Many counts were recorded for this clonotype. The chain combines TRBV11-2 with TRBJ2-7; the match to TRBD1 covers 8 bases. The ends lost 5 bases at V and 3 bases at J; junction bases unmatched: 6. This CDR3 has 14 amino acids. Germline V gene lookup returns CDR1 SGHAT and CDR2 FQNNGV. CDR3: CASSPYDRGYEQYF. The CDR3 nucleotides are TGTGCCAGCAGCCCCTACGACAGGGGCTACGAGCAGTACTTC.

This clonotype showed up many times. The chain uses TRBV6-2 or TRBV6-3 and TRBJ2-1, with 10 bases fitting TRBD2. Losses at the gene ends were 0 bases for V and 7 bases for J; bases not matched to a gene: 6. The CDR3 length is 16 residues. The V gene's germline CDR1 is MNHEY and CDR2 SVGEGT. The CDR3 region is CASSYSLAGAVNEQFF. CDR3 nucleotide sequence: TGTGCCAGCAGTTACTCCCTAGCGGGAGCGGTAAATGAGCAGTTCTTC.

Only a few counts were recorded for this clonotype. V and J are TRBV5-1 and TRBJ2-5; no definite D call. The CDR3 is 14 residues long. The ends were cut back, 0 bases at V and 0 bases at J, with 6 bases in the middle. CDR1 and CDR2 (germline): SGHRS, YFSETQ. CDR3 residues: CASSLDGDQETQYF. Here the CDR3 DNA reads TGCGCCAGCAGCTTGGACGGAGACCAAGAGACCCAGTACTTC.

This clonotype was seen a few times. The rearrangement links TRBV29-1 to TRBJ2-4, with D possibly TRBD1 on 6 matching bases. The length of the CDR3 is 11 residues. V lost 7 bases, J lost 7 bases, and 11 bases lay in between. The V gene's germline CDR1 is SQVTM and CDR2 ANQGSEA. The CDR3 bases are TGCAGCGCTGCCGACAGGAACATTCAGTACTTC. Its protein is CSAADRNIQYF.

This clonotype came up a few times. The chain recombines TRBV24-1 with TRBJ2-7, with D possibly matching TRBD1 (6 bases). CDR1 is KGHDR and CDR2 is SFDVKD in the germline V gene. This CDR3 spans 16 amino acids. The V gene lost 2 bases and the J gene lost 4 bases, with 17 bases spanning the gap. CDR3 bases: TGTGCCACCAGTGATTCACTCGCGGCAGGGGTGTACGAGCAGTACTTC. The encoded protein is CATSDSLAAGVYEQYF.

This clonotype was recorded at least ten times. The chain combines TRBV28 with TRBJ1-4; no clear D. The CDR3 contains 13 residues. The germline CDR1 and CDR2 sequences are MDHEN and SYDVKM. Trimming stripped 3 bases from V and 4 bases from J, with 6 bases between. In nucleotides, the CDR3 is TGTGCCAGCAGTTTCTCGAATAATGAAAAACTGTTTTTT. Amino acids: CASSFSNNEKLFF.

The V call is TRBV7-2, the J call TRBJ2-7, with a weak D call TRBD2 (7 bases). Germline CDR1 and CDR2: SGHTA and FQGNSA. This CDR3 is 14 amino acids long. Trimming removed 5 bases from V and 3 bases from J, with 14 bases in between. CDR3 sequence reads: CASSRAGARYEQYF. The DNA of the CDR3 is TGTGCCAGCAGCAGGGCGGGGGCCCGCTACGAGCAGTACTTC.

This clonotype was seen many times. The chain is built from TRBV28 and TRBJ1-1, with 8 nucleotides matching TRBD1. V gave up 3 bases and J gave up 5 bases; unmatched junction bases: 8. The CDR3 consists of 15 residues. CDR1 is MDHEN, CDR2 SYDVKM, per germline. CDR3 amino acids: CASSFWAGGQTEAFF. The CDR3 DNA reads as TGTGCCAGCAGTTTTTGGGCAGGGGGCCAGACTGAAGCTTTCTTT.

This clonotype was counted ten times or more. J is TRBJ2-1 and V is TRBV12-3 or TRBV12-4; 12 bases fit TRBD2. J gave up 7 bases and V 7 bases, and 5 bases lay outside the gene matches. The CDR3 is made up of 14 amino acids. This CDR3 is CASTTGLAGNEQFF. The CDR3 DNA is TGTGCCAGCACCACGGGACTAGCGGGTAATGAGCAGTTCTTC.

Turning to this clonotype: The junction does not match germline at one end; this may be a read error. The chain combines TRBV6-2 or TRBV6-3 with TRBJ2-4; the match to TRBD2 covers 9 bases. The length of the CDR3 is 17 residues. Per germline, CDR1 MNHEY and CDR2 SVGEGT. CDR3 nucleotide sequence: TGTGCCAGCAGTGAAGAGGAACAGGGGCCCCAGGCGGGGGGGAATACCTTC. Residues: CASSEEEQGPQAGGNTF.

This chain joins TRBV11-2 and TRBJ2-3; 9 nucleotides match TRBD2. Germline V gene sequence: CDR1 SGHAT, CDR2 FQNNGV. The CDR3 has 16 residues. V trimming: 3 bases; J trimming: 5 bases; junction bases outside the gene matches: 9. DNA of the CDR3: TGTGCCAGCAGCTTCCAAGTAGCGGGAGCGGGAGATACGCAGTATTTT. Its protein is CASSFQVAGAGDTQYF.

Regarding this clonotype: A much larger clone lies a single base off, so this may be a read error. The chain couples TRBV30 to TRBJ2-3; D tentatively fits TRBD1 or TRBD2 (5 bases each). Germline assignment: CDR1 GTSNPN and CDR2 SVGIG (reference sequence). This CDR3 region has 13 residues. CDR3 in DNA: TGTTCCTGGAGGTGGGGCAGCACAGATACGCAGTATTTT. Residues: CSWRWGSTDTQYF.

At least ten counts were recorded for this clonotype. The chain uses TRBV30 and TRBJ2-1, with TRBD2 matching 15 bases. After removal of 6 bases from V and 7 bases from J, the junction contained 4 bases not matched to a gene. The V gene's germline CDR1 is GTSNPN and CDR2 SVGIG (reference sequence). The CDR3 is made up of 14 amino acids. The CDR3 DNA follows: TGTGCCTGCCCGGGACTAGCGGGAGGAAATGAGCAGTTCTTC. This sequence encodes CACPGLAGGNEQFF.

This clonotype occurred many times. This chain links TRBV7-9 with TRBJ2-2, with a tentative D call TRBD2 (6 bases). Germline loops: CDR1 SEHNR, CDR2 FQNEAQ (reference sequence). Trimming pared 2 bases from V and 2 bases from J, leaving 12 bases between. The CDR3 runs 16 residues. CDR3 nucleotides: TGTGCCAGCAGCTTAACCGGGACTCCAAACACCGGGGAGCTGTTTTTT. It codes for CASSLTGTPNTGELFF.

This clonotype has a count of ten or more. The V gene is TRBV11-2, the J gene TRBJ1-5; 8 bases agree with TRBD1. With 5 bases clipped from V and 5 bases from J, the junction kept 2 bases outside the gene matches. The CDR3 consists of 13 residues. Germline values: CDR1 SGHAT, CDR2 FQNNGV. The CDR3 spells CASSQQGDQPQHF. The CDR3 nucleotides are TGTGCCAGCAGCCAACAGGGGGATCAGCCCCAGCATTTT.

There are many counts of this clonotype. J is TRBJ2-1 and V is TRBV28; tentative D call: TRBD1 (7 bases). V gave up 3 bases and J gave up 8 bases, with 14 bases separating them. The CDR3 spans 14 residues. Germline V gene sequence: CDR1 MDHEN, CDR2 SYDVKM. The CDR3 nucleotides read TGTGCCAGCAGTTTCCCAGGGGGGTGGTATGAGCAGTTCTTC. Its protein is CASSFPGGWYEQFF.

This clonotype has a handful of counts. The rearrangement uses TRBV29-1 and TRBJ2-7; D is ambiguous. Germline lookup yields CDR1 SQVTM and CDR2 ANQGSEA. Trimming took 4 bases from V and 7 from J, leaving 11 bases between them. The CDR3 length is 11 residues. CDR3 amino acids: CSVASTWEQYF. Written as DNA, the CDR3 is TGCAGCGTTGCAAGTACTTGGGAGCAGTACTTC.

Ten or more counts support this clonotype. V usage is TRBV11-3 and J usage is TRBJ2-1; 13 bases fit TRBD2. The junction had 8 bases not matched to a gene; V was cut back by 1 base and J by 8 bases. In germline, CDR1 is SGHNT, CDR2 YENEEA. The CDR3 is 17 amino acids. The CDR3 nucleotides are TGTGCCAGCAGCTTAGTTTCCGGGACTAGCGGGAACGATGAGCAGTTCTTC. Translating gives CASSLVSGTSGNDEQFF.

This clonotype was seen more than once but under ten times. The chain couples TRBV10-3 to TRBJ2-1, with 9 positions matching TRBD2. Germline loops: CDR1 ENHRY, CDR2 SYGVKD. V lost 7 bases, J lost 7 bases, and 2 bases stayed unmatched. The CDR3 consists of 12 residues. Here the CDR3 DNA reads TGTGCCATCACGGCGGGGGGGAATGAGCAGTTCTTC. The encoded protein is CAITAGGNEQFF.